The source of this TCR beta chain is a study of shared clonotypes between healthy human individuals. Overall study findings and caveats: Among donors, sharing of clonotypes was expected to be affected by sequencing depth.

For this clone: Antigen unknown.

Germline values: CDR1 GTSNPN, CDR2 SVGIG (reference sequence). This CDR3 region has 14 residues. V lost 0 bases, J lost 7 bases, and 6 bases stayed unmatched. None of the donors, who were healthy HIV-negative adults, had recently had acute infections or vaccinations. The input for sorted-subset replicate PCRs was around 200 ng DNA, tens of thousands of T cell genomes. Produced via immunoSEQ multiplex PCR; TCRdb's table is partial and in-frame only. The table records about a million clones, 70% to 85% of them present only once. Material for sequencing was memory CD4+ T cells from PBMCs. Subset in this sample: CD45RA-negative fraction. The receptor was isolated from a man aged 18 to 30 in good health. Some clones in this sample may be carry-over from other donors' samples. J is TRBJ1-5 and V is TRBV30, with 7 bases that match TRBD1. The CDR3 coding sequence is TGTGCCTGGAGTGTTAAAGGGGGCAGACAGCCCCAGCATTTT. Translating it yields CAWSVKGGRQPQHF.